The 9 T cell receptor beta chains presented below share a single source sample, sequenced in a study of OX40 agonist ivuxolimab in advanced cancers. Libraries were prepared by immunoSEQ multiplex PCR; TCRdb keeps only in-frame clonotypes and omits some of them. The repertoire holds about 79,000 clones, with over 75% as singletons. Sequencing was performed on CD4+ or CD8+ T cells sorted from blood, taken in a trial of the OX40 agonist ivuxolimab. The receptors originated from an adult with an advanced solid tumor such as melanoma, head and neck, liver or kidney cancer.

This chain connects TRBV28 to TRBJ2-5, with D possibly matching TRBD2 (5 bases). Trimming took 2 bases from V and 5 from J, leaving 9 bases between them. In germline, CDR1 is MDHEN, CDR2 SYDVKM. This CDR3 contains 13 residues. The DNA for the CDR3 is TGTGCCAGCAGTTTAGGTGGGAGTGAGACCCAGTACTTC. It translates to CASSLGGSETQYF.

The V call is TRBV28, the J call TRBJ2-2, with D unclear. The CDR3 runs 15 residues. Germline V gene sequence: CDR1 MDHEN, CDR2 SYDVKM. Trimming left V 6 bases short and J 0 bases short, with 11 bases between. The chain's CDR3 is CASSPFLPNTGELFF. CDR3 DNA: TGTGCCAGCAGCCCTTTCTTACCGAACACCGGGGAGCTGTTTTTT.

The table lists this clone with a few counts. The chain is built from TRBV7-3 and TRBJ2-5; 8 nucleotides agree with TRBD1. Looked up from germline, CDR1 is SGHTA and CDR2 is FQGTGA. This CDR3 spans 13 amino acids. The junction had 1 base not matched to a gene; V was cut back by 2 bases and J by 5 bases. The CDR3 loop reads CASSLQGAETQYF. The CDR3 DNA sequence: TGTGCCAGCAGCTTACAGGGGGCGGAGACCCAGTACTTC.

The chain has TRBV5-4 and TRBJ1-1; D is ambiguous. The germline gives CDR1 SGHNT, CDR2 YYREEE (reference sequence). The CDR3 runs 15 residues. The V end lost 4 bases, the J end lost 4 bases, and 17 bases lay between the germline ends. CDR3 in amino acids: CASSPRGGPGTEAFF. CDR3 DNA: TGTGCCAGCAGCCCGCGTGGCGGGCCGGGCACTGAAGCTTTCTTT.

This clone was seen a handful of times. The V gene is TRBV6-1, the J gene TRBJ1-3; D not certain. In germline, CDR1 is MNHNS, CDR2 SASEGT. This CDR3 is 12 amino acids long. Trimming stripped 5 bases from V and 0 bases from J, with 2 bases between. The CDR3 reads CASSPSGNTIYF. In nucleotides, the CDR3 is TGTGCCAGCAGTCCCTCTGGAAACACCATATATTTT.

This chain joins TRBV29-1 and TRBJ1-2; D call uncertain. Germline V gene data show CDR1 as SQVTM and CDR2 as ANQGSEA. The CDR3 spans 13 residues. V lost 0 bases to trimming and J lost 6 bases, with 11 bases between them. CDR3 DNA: TGCAGCGTTGAAGACAGAGGCCGGGATGGCTACACCTTC. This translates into CSVEDRGRDGYTF.

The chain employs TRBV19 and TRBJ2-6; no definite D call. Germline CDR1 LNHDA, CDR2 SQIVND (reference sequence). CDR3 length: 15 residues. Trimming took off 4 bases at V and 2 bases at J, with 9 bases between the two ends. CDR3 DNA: TGTGCCAGTAGTAGTCGGCCTGCTGGGGCCAACGTCCTGACTTTC. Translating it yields CASSSRPAGANVLTF.

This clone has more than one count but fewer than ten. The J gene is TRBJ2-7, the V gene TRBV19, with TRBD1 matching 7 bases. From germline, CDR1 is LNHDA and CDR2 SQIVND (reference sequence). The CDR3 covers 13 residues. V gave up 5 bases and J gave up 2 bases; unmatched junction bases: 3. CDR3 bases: TGTGCCAGTAGTCGACAGGGCCCCTACGAGCAGTACTTC. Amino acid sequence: CASSRQGPYEQYF.

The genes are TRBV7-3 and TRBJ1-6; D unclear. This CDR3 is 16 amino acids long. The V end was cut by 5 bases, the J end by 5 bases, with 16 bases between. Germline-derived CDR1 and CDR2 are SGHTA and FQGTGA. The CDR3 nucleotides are TGTGCCAGCAGCCTCCTTGGCAGCGGAAATAATTCACCCCTCCACTTT. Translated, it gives CASSLLGSGNNSPLHF.